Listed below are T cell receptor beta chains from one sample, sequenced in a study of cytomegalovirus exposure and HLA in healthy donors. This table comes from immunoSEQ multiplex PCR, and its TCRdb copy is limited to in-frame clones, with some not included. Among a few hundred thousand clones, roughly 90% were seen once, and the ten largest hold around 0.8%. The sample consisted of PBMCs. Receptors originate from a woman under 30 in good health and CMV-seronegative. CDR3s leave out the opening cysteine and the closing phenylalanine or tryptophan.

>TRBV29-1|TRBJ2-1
SVPRQNEQF
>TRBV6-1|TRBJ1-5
ASSEALDRVRQPQH
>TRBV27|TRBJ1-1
ASSLFRDTEAF
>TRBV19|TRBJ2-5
ASSDRAVETQY
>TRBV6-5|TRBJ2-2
ASSSRQGGSGELF
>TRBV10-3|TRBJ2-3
AISEPLTSTDTQY
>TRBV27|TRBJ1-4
ASSLRQGANEKLF
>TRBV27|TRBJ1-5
ASSLGAGQPQH
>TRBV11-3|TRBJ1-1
ASSLDGRRGTEAF
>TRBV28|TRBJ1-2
ASLPGMGGDGYT
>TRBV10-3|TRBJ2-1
AIKGYRDNEQF
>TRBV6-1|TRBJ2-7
ASTGTGAYEQY
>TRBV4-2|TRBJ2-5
ASSQDAGNQETQY
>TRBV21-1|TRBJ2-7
ASSKYRLAGLYEQY
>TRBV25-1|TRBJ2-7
ASSRLAEPYEQY
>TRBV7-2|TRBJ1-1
ASSLAGGREAF
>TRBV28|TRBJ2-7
ASSLSAGIVYEQY
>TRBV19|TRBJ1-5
ASSVGQGYQPQH
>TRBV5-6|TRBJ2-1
ASSPSEEREVVHEQF
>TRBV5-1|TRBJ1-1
ASSLEQGGTEAF
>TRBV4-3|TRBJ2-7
ASSQTAGQTYEQY
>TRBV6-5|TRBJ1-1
ASSSGATEAF
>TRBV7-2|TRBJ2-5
ASARQGTETQY
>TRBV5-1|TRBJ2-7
ASSLAPGQPLSYEQY
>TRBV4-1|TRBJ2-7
ASSQLQGREDTYEQY
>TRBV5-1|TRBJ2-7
ASRRDRGSYEQY